This T cell receptor beta chain was profiled in a study of cytomegalovirus exposure and HLA in healthy donors. Across the whole study: Earlier results showed roughly 120 million unique TCR beta sequences derived from about 179 million T cells.

The CDR3 consists of 16 residues. CDR1 and CDR2 (germline): SGDLS, YYNGEE. V lost 4 bases to trimming and J lost 5 bases; unmatched junction nucleotides: 8. All donors participated as healthy donors of bone marrow. Both 60 Vbeta primers and 13 Jbeta primers went into the PCR. Only in-frame clones appear in the TCRdb table, and some are missing; sequencing was by immunoSEQ multiplex PCR. The table records some 150,000 clones, around 79% of them present only once. The V gene is TRBV9, the J gene TRBJ2-2, with 10 positions matching TRBD2. This TCR was recovered from a middle-aged man in good health and CMV-seronegative. Sample: PBMCs. This CDR3 is CASSPRGSGGTGELFF. CDR3 DNA sequence: TGTGCCAGCAGCCCCCGAGGTAGCGGGGGGACCGGGGAGCTGTTTTTT.